What follows are 20 T cell receptor beta chains derived from one specimen sequenced in a study of T cells in women clearing cervical HPV infection. Assay: immunoSEQ multiplex PCR; the TCRdb copy retains only in-frame clones and omits some. In all, the sample yields about 30,000 clones. Sequenced material: blood buffy coat. The source of these receptors is a woman aged 18 to 69 with a cervical HPV16 infection that either progressed to CIN3+ or cleared (not recorded which).

A remark on this clone: A read error may produce the germline difference seen at one junction end. The CDR3 sequence: CASSSGVGFTDTQYF. The sequenced part of the CDR3 DNA is TGTGCTAGCAGCTCCGGGGTAGGGTTCACAGATACG. This rearrangement joins TRBV7-7 to TRBJ2-3, with D maybe TRBD2 (5 bases). The read terminates 3 residues before the CDR3 end, so the remaining end is supplied by the germline J gene. This CDR3 region has 15 residues. Germline CDR1 SSHAT, CDR2 FNYEAQ (reference sequence).

Concerning this clone: The CDR3 goes on 3 residues after the read ends, and that part is filled in from the germline J gene. The chain uses TRBV18 and TRBJ1-1; a possible D gene is TRBD1 (6 bases). The V end was cut by 3 bases, the J end by 5 bases, with 19 bases between. The CDR3 consists of 16 residues. Germline V gene lookup returns CDR1 KGHSH and CDR2 LQKENI. CDR3: CASSPLASGVRTEAFF. The CDR3 bases that were read are TGTGCCAGCTCACCGCTCGCCTCAGGGGTGAGGACTGAA.

Details on this clone: Read coverage stops 3 residues before the CDR3 terminus; the germline J gene supplies the remainder. The chain links TRBV19 to TRBJ1-2, with a possible D match to TRBD1 (5 bases). The CDR3 has 14 amino acids. Germline loops: CDR1 LNHDA, CDR2 SQIVND (reference sequence). CDR3 residues: CASSIAGPYYDYTF. The sequenced part of the CDR3 DNA is TGTGCCAGTAGTATTGCAGGGCCCTACTACGAC.

Turning to this clone: Read sequence stops 3 residues before the CDR3 end, and the germline J gene provides the missing end. The rearrangement links TRBV7-2 to TRBJ1-5; 10 positions match TRBD1. Losses at the gene ends were 1 base for V and 6 bases for J; bases not matched to a gene: 3. Germline loops: CDR1 SGHTA, CDR2 FQGNSA. This CDR3 has 15 residues. The sequenced part of the CDR3 DNA is TGTGCCAGCAGCTTAGTGGGACAGGGGATTCAGCCC. Its protein is CASSLVGQGIQP. The CDR3 in its entirety is CASSLVGQGIQPQHF.

Regarding this clone: With the read ending 3 residues before the CDR3 end, the germline J gene is used to fill in that end. The J gene is TRBJ2-2, the V gene TRBV6-4; D may be TRBD1 (5 bases). Trimming took 6 bases from V and 5 from J, leaving 7 bases between them. The CDR3 extends over 12 amino acids. Germline V gene lookup returns CDR1 MRHNA and CDR2 SNTAGT. The chain's CDR3 is CASRKGTGELFF. The CDR3 bases that were read are TGTGCCAGCAGGAAGGGGACCGGGGAG.

To note about this clone: The read gets to within 3 residues of the CDR3 end, and the germline J gene fills in the rest. The V call is TRBV5-6, the J call TRBJ2-1; 8 bases agree with TRBD2. Germline-derived CDR1 and CDR2 are SGHDT and YYEEEE. V was pared by 4 bases and J by 9 bases, with 12 bases of the junction left unmatched. The CDR3 sequence is 15 residues long. The CDR3 loop reads CASSTGGANSVEQFF. The covered CDR3 bases are TGTGCCAGCAGCACCGGGGGGGCCAATAGTGTTGAG.

Points on this clone: The read terminates 3 residues before the CDR3 end, so the remaining end is supplied by the germline J gene. The chain recombines TRBV6-2 or TRBV6-3 with TRBJ2-5, with TRBD1 matching over 9 bases. The V segment lost 2 bases and the J segment 1 base; nucleotides outside the gene matches: 2. Germline values: CDR1 MNHEY, CDR2 SVGEGT. The CDR3 is 15 amino acids. CDR3 bases read: TGTGCCAGCAGTTACGGGACAGGGCCCCAAGAGACC. Translating it yields CASSYGTGPQET. The complete CDR3 reads CASSYGTGPQETQYF.

CDR3 in amino acids: CASGLAQGRANEKLFF. The part of the CDR3 DNA that was read is TGTGCTAGTGGTTTGGCCCAGGGGCGGGCTAATGAAAAA. The rearrangement links TRBV12-5 to TRBJ1-4, with a tentative D call TRBD1 (6 bases). The sequence runs out 3 residues before the end of the CDR3; the remainder is reconstructed from the germline J gene. The V end was cut by 1 base, the J end by 3 bases, with 12 bases between. Looked up from germline, CDR1 is LGHNT and CDR2 is FRNRAP. The CDR3 length is 16 residues.

Concerning this clone itself: The read ends 3 residues early relative to the CDR3; the germline J gene fills the gap. The J gene is TRBJ1-4, the V gene TRBV5-1, with D tentatively TRBD1 (5 bases). CDR1 is SGHRS, CDR2 YFSETQ, per germline. The CDR3 runs to 14 residues. V lost 1 base, J lost 8 bases, and 12 bases lay in between. CDR3 protein: CASSLFQGGEKLFF. The part of the CDR3 DNA that was read is TGCGCCAGCAGCTTGTTCCAGGGAGGAGAAAAA.

In the case of this clone: The read ends 3 residues shy of where the CDR3 ends; the end is completed using the germline J gene. The J gene is TRBJ2-4, the V gene TRBV19, with D maybe TRBD2 (6 bases). This CDR3 has 14 residues. Trimming cost V 5 bases and J 6 bases, with 14 bases left between them. CDR1 and CDR2 from the germline V gene are LNHDA and SQIVND (reference sequence). This chain's CDR3 is CASSQRSGGNIQYF. The DNA read from the CDR3 is TGTGCCAGTAGTCAACGGTCCGGGGGAAACATT. Looking up the rest from reference TRBV19 and TRBJ2-4 gives the full variable domain: DGGITQSPKYLFRKEGQNVTLSCEQNLNHDAMYWYRQDPGQGLRLIYYSQIVNDFQKGDIAEGYSVSREKKESFPLTVTSAQKNPTAFYLCASSQRSGGNIQYFGAGTRLSVL.

The CDR3 is CSARGTSGRETQYF. The sequenced part of the CDR3 DNA is TGCAGTGCTAGAGGGACTAGCGGGAGAGAGACC. The chain recombines TRBV20-1 with TRBJ2-5; 13 bases map to TRBD2. The CDR3 extends 3 residues past the end of the read, so its final part is completed from the germline J gene. Germline-derived CDR1 and CDR2 are DFQATT and SNEGSKA (reference sequence). Losses at the gene ends were 1 base for V and 4 bases for J; bases not matched to a gene: 0. CDR3 size: 14 residues.

Details on this clone: Read sequence stops 3 residues before the CDR3 end, and the germline J gene provides the missing end. The rearrangement links TRBV7-6 to TRBJ2-1; 9 bases are shared with TRBD2. With V trimmed by 1 base and J by 9 bases, 10 bases remained unmatched. Germline V gene sequence: CDR1 SGHVS, CDR2 FNYEAQ. The CDR3 runs 16 residues. This chain's CDR3 is CASSLVPGLAGGEQFF. The part of the CDR3 DNA that was read is TGTGCCAGCAGCTTAGTACCGGGACTAGCAGGTGGTGAG.

CDR3 loop: CASSEQGARGNTIYF. The CDR3 DNA, read in part, is TGTGCCAGCAGTGAACAGGGGGCGAGAGGAAACACC. The chain joins TRBV2 to TRBJ1-3, with 8 bases that match TRBD1. The read ends 3 residues before the CDR3 terminus; that terminus is restored from the germline J gene. Germline V gene sequence: CDR1 SNHLY, CDR2 FYNNEI. V trimming: 2 bases; J trimming: 4 bases; junction bases outside the gene matches: 4. The CDR3 length is 15 residues. Together with reference TRBV2 and TRBJ1-3, the CDR3 gives the full variable domain: EPEVTQTPSHQVTQMGQEVILRCVPISNHLYFYWYRQILGQKVEFLVSFYNNEISEKSEIFDDQFSVERPDGSNFTLKIRSTKLEDSAMYFCASSEQGARGNTIYFGEGSWLTVV.

The CDR3 spells CSARDRRDNSPLHF. The CDR3 DNA, read in part, is TGCAGTGCTAGAGATCGTAGGGATAATTCACCC. The chain employs TRBV20-1 and TRBJ1-6; unclear D gene. The read is 3 residues too short to cover the CDR3 end, so that end is filled in from the germline J gene. Germline CDR1 reads DFQATT; CDR2 reads SNEGSKA (reference sequence). The length of the CDR3 is 14 residues. V lost 0 bases, J lost 5 bases, and 8 bases lay in between.

Details on this clone: The CDR3 is cut off 3 residues early in the read; its end comes from the germline J gene. This rearrangement joins TRBV7-9 to TRBJ2-7; TRBD1 aligns across 8 bases. Germline V gives CDR1 SEHNR, CDR2 FQNEAQ (reference sequence). After removal of 9 bases from V and 2 bases from J, the junction contained 6 bases not matched to a gene. This CDR3 comprises 13 residues. This CDR3 is CARSQGVTYEQYF. The covered CDR3 bases are TGTGCCAGATCACAGGGGGTCACCTACGAG.

Comment on this clone: The read is 3 residues too short to cover the CDR3 end, so that end is filled in from the germline J gene. The genes are TRBV4-2 and TRBJ1-5; 9 bases fit TRBD1. CDR1 and CDR2 (germline): LGHNA, YNFKEQ. The CDR3 extends over 16 amino acids. Trimming at V came to 0 bases and at J to 3 bases, leaving 3 bases not matched to a gene. The covered CDR3 bases are TGTGCCAGCAGCCAAGATTGGGACAGGGTCAATCAGCCC. It specifies CASSQDWDRVNQP. The CDR3 in its entirety is CASSQDWDRVNQPQHF.

As regards this clone: With the read ending 3 residues before the CDR3 end, the germline J gene is used to fill in that end. The gene calls are TRBV19 and TRBJ1-6, with TRBD1 matching 9 bases. V lost 3 bases and J lost 7; bases outside the gene matches: 10. CDR1 is LNHDA and CDR2 is SQIVND in the germline V gene (reference sequence). The length of the CDR3 is 17 residues. CDR3 protein: CASSIDTGTGNNSPLHF. The CDR3 DNA, read in part, is TGTGCCAGTAGTATTGACACCGGGACAGGGAACAATTCACCC.

About this clone itself: The CDR3 end lies 3 residues beyond the end of the read and is filled in from the germline J gene. The chain couples TRBV20-1 to TRBJ1-6; weak D call: TRBD1 (6 bases). This CDR3 is built from 14 residues. The germline V and J ends were trimmed by 4 bases and 6 bases, with 13 bases remaining between them. In germline, CDR1 is DFQATT, CDR2 SNEGSKA (reference sequence). CDR3 sequence: CSAKDNRVNSPLHF. The sequenced CDR3 bases are TGCAGTGCTAAAGATAACAGGGTTAATTCACCC.

A note on this clone: The read gets to within 3 residues of the CDR3 end, and the germline J gene fills in the rest. This chain links TRBV5-8 with TRBJ1-1; 8 nucleotides align to TRBD1. V lost 5 bases and J lost 5; bases outside the gene matches: 8. The V gene's germline CDR1 is SGHTS and CDR2 YDEGEE. This CDR3 has 14 amino acids. CDR3 DNA (partial): TGTGCCAGCAGTCACCGGGACAGGTGGACTGAA. Translating gives CASSHRDRWTE. The whole CDR3 protein reads CASSHRDRWTEAFF.

With regard to this clone: Coverage ceases 3 residues before the CDR3 finishes, and the germline J gene fills in the end. This chain joins TRBV29-1 and TRBJ2-7; 10 nucleotides match TRBD1. V trimming: 6 bases; J trimming: 2 bases; junction bases outside the gene matches: 7. The CDR3 is 14 residues long. The germline gives CDR1 SQVTM, CDR2 ANQGSEA. CDR3 DNA (partial): TGCAGCGTAGGGGGACAGGGGTCGACCTACGAG. Translation gives CSVGGQGSTYE. In full, the CDR3 is CSVGGQGSTYEQYF.